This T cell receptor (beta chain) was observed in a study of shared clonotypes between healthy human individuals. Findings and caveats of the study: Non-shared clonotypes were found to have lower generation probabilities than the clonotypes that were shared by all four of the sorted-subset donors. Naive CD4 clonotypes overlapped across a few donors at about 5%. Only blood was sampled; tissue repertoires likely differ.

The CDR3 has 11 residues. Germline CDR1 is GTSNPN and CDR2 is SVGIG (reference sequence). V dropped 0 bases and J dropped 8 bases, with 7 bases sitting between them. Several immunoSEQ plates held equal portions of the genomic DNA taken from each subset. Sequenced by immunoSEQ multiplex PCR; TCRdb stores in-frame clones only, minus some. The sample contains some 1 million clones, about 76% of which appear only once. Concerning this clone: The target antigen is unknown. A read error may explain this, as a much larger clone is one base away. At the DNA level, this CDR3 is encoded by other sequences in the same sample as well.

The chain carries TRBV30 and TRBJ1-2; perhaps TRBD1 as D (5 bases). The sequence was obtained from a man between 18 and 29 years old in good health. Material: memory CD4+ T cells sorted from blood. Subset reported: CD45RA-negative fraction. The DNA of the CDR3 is TGTGCCTGGAGTGTCCGGGGGGGCTACACCTTC. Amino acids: CAWSVRGGYTF.